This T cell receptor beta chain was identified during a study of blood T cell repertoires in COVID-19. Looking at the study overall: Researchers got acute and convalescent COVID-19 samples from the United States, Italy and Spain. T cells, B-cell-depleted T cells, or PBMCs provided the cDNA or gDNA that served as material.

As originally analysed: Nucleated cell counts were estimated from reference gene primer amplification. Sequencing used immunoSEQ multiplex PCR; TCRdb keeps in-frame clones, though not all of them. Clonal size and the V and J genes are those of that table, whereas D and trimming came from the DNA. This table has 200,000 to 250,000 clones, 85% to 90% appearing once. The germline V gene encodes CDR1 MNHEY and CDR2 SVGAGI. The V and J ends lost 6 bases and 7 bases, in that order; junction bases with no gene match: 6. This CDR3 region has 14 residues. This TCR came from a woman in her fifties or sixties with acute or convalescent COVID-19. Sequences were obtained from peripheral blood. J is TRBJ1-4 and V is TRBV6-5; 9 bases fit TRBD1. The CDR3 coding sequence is TGTGCCAGCAGATCGACAGGGGGAGGTGAAAAACTGTTTTTT. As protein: CASRSTGGGEKLFF.